This T cell receptor beta chain was captured by sequencing in a study of glioma-infiltrating T cells after dendritic cell vaccination. Whole-study findings and limits: Only a small number of patients had complete blood and tumor samples.

The PCR used 60 V beta and 13 J beta primers. Sequencing used immunoSEQ multiplex PCR; TCRdb keeps in-frame clones, though not all of them. The data contain 90,000 to 95,000 clones, over 75% of them singletons. Regarding time point: after dendritic cell vaccination, including at tumor progression/relapse. Patients had residual fresh-frozen tumor tissue and more than two years of survival data. None of the glioblastoma patients had an isocitrate dehydrogenase mutation. Details on this clone: Its antigen is still unknown.

This CDR3 region has 13 residues. Trimming left V 6 bases short and J 0 bases short, with 8 bases between. Germline CDR1 reads MRHNA; CDR2 reads SNTAGT. This sequence originates from a human donor with glioblastoma. Sample: blood, taken after dendritic cell vaccination. The J gene is TRBJ1-1, the V gene TRBV6-4; D call uncertain. The CDR3 is CASSRSLNTEAFF. The CDR3 DNA follows: TGTGCCAGCAGCCGGAGTCTGAACACTGAAGCTTTCTTT.